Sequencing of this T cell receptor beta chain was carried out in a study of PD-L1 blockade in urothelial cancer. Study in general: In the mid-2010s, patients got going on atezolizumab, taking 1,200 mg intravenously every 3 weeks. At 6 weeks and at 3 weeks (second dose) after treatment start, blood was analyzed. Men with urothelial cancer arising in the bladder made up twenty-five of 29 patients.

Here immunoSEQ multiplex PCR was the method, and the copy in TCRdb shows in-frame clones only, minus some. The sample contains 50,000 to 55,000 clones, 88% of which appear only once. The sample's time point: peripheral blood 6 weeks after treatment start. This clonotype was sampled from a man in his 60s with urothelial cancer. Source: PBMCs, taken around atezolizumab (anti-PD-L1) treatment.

Here the CDR3 DNA reads TGTGCCAGCAGTCATGGGGGGAGCTCCTACGAGCAGTACTTC. Residues: CASSHGGSSYEQYF. The chain employs TRBV7-9 and TRBJ2-7, with D perhaps TRBD2 (6 bases). The CDR3 is made up of 14 amino acids. Germline values: CDR1 SEHNR, CDR2 FQNEAQ (reference sequence). V was pared by 6 bases and J by 0 bases, with 12 bases between.